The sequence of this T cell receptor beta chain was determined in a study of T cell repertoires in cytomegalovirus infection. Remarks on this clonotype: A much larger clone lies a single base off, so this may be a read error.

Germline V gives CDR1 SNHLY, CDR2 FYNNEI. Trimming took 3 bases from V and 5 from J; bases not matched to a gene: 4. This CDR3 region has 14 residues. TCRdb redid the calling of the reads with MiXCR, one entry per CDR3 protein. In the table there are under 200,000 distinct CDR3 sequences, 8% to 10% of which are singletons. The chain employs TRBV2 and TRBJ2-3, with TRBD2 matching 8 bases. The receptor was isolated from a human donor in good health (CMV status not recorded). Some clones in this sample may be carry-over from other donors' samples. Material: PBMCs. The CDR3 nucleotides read TGTGCCAGCAGTGACGGGGGGGCTGGAGATACGCAGTATTTT. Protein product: CASSDGGAGDTQYF.